These 13 T cell receptor beta chains share one sample of origin, sequenced in a study of T cells after yellow fever vaccination. Each CDR3 protein is one row after TCRdb ran MiXCR on the 5' RACE reads. In the table there are about 73,000 distinct CDR3 sequences, roughly 7.4% of which are singletons. Material: CD8+ T cells sorted from PBMCs, obtained on the day of the yellow fever booster vaccination. These receptors all stem from a man under 40 who received the YFV17D yellow fever vaccine.

The chain has TRBV7-9 and TRBJ2-5; the D is unclear. In germline, CDR1 is SEHNR, CDR2 FQNEAQ (reference sequence). This CDR3 is 14 amino acids long. The V and J ends lost 3 bases and 0 bases respectively, with 8 bases between them. CDR3 DNA: TGTGCCAGCAGCTTCCCCCTGGACCAAGAGACCCAGTACTTC. Translation: CASSFPLDQETQYF.

The chain combines TRBV12-3 or TRBV12-4 with TRBJ2-5; no clear D. This CDR3 has 14 amino acids. The germline V and J ends were trimmed by 2 bases and 5 bases, with 12 bases remaining between them. The CDR3 DNA reads as TGTGCCAGCAGTTTAAACTCCGTCAGGGAGACCCAGTACTTC. Its protein is CASSLNSVRETQYF.

On this clonotype itself: The junction departs from the called germline gene at one end, perhaps through a read error. The chain is built from TRBV27 and TRBJ1-2; tentatively, D is TRBD1 (6 bases). The CDR3 length is 14 residues. Germline lookup yields CDR1 MNHEY and CDR2 SMNVEV (reference sequence). The CDR3 protein is CSSAPEGTFSGYTF. In DNA form, the CDR3 reads TGTTCCAGCGCCCCGGAAGGGACATTTAGTGGCTACACCTTC.

This clonotype was seen many times. V usage is TRBV5-1 and J usage is TRBJ2-3; TRBD1 agrees at 8 bases. V dropped 0 bases and J dropped 6; count of bases not matched to a gene: 6. CDR3 length: 15 amino acids. Looked up from germline, CDR1 is SGHRS and CDR2 is YFSETQ. Here the CDR3 DNA reads TGCGCCAGCAGCTTGGGGGGCAGGGGGCCGGATACGCAGTATTTT. Protein product: CASSLGGRGPDTQYF.

In this sample, this clonotype turned up a few times. This chain joins TRBV12-3 or TRBV12-4 and TRBJ2-1, with TRBD2 matching 8 bases. The CDR3 sequence is 15 residues long. The J segment lost 7 bases and the V segment lost 4 bases, leaving 9 bases of the junction unmatched. The CDR3 DNA is TGTGCCAGCAGTTCCGGGACTAGGGGTGTGAATGAGCAGTTCTTC. This sequence encodes CASSSGTRGVNEQFF.

J is TRBJ2-6 and V is TRBV13; tentatively, D is TRBD1 or TRBD2 (5 bases each). Germline V gives CDR1 PRHDT, CDR2 FYEKMQ (reference sequence). Trimming removed 5 bases at V and 0 bases at J, with 14 bases between. The CDR3 runs 17 residues. The CDR3 protein is CASSTGTVCSGANVLTF. CDR3 bases: TGTGCCAGCAGCACCGGGACGGTCTGCTCTGGGGCCAACGTCCTGACTTTC.

The chain is built from TRBV9 and TRBJ2-7; 10 bases agree with TRBD1. The germline V gene has CDR1 SGDLS and CDR2 YYNGEE. The CDR3 runs to 15 residues. V was pared by 3 bases and J by 2 bases, with 5 bases of the junction left unmatched. The CDR3 region is CASSAGTGVAYEQYF. DNA for the CDR3: TGTGCCAGCAGCGCCGGGACAGGGGTGGCCTACGAGCAGTACTTC.

V gene TRBV4-3 combines with J gene TRBJ2-7; D ambiguous. V was cut by 4 bases and J by 6 bases, with 10 bases left in between. The germline V gene has CDR1 LGHNA and CDR2 YSLEER. The CDR3 covers 12 residues. The CDR3 reads CASSLEWGEQYF. The CDR3 DNA sequence: TGCGCCAGCAGCCTGGAATGGGGCGAGCAGTACTTC.

This clonotype was recorded a few times. At one end, the junction sequence differs from germline, possibly due to a read error. The chain uses TRBV28 and TRBJ2-3; D gene uncertain. Germline V lookup: CDR1 MDHEN, CDR2 SYDVKM. The CDR3 runs to 12 residues. Here the CDR3 DNA reads TGCCTTACCCGCACATTGAACAATACGCAGTATTTT. Translating it yields CLTRTLNNTQYF.

The sample holds a few counts of this clonotype. The rearrangement links TRBV2 to TRBJ2-1; no firm D call. CDR1 SNHLY and CDR2 FYNNEI come from the germline V gene. CDR3 size: 15 residues. Trimming took 6 bases from V and 9 from J, leaving 21 bases between them. CDR3 bases: TGTGCCAGCAGCCAGAGTCTTAGCCCCGACGGTGAGCAGTTCTTC. Protein: CASSQSLSPDGEQFF.

This clonotype was counted ten times or more. V is TRBV28 and J is TRBJ2-3; D is unclear. In germline, CDR1 is MDHEN, CDR2 SYDVKM. Trimming pared 2 bases from V and 1 base from J, leaving 10 bases between. The CDR3 totals 15 residues. The CDR3 here is CASSLGARGTDTQYF. DNA for the CDR3: TGTGCCAGCAGTTTAGGCGCTAGGGGCACAGATACGCAGTATTTT.

The V call is TRBV4-1, the J call TRBJ2-7; D unresolved. Between the trimmed V and J ends, which lost 0 bases and 3 bases, there was a span of 3 bases. CDR1 and CDR2 from the germline V gene are MGHRA and YSYEKL. The CDR3 runs to 12 residues. The CDR3 DNA follows: TGCGCCAGCAGCCAAGATCTCTACGAGCAGTACTTC. Protein product: CASSQDLYEQYF.

This chain connects TRBV2 to TRBJ2-1; 13 nucleotides line up with TRBD2. V was pared by 4 bases and J by 7 bases, with 7 bases of the junction left unmatched. The germline V gene encodes CDR1 SNHLY and CDR2 FYNNEI. The length of the CDR3 is 16 residues. The CDR3 reads CASSAPGTSGINEQFF. The CDR3, as DNA: TGTGCCAGCAGTGCTCCCGGGACTAGCGGGATTAATGAGCAGTTCTTC. Based on the CDR3 plus reference TRBV2 and TRBJ2-1, the full variable domain is EPEVTQTPSHQVTQMGQEVILRCVPISNHLYFYWYRQILGQKVEFLVSFYNNEISEKSEIFDDQFSVERPDGSNFTLKIRSTKLEDSAMYFCASSAPGTSGINEQFFGPGTRLTVL.